Listed here is a single T cell receptor (beta chain). An end of the junction differs from the germline gene, which may be a read error. Additional DNA sequences in this sample encode the identical CDR3. The CDR3 has 15 amino acids. Germline loops: CDR1 SNHLY, CDR2 FYNNEI. The entry originates in a study of Tregs in tolerant kidney transplant recipients. TCRdb's copy holds only in-frame clones and misses some; the assay was immunoSEQ multiplex PCR. The table records roughly 66,000 clones, 92% of them present only once. Unstimulated regulatory T cells (CD4+CD25+CD127-), CD4+CD25- non-regulatory cells, CD4 and CD8 cells were FACS-sorted from thawed PBMCs.

The sample in question was CD8+ T cells from blood, obtained before the transplant. The chain couples TRBV2 to TRBJ1-6; TRBD1 aligns across 9 bases. The clonotype originates from a human donor who received a combined kidney and bone marrow transplant. The CDR3 region has the DNA TGTGCCAGCAGCTACCGGGACAGGGTTAATTCCCCCCTCCACTTT. This codes for CASSYRDRVNSPLHF.